This record concerns one T cell receptor (beta chain) sequence. Antigen unknown. The sample holds other DNA sequences that translate to the same CDR3. The record originates from a study of T cell responses to AZD1222 COVID-19 vaccine. Broader study findings: Unmutated regions of variants are reportedly targeted by nearly half of spike-specific TCRs. The study found Spike-specific TCR breadth and depth rose after two AZD1222 doses. Sampled repertoires all dated from after the peak T cell response.

The J segment lost 4 bases and the V segment lost 6 bases, leaving 6 bases of the junction unmatched. This CDR3 is 14 amino acids long. The germline gives CDR1 KGHSH, CDR2 LQKENI. Data came from immunoSEQ multiplex PCR; TCRdb stores just in-frame clones and leaves some out. The sample lists about 56,000 clones, over 80% seen once, with about 14% in the top ten. The rearrangement joins TRBV18 to TRBJ2-5; TRBD1 agrees at 9 bases. The sequenced sample was peripheral blood, obtained on day 0 of AZD1222 vaccination. The clonotype originates from an adult in good health. The CDR3 sequence: CASSPGQGRETQYF. The CDR3 nucleotides are TGTGCCAGCTCCCCGGGACAGGGACGAGAGACCCAGTACTTC. Together with reference TRBV18 and TRBJ2-5, the CDR3 gives the full variable domain: NAGVMQNPRHLVRRRGQEARLRCSPMKGHSHVYWYRQLPEEGLKFMVYLQKENIIDESGMPKERFSAEFPKEGPSILRIQQVVRGDSAAYFCASSPGQGRETQYFGPGTRLLVL.